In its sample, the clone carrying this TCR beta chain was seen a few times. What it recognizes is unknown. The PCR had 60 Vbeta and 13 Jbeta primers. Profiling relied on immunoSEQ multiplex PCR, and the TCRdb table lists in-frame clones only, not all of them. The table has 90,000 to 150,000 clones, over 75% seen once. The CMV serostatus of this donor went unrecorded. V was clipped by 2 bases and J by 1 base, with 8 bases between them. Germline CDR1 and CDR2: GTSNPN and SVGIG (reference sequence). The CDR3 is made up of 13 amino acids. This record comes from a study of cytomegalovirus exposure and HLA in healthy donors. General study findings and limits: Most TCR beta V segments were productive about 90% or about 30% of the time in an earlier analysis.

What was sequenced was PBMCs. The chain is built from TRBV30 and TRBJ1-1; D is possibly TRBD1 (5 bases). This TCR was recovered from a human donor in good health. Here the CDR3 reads CAWSTQGNTEAFF. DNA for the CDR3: TGTGCCTGGAGTACCCAGGGGAACACTGAAGCTTTCTTT.